The 24 T cell receptor beta chains below were found in one sample sequenced in a study of T cell responses to AZD1222 COVID-19 vaccine. Sequenced by immunoSEQ multiplex PCR; TCRdb stores in-frame clones only, minus some. The sample includes around 100,000 clones, about 88% of them seen just once. The sample in question was peripheral blood, obtained on day 0 of AZD1222 vaccination. The receptors were gathered from an adult in good health.

This sequence joins TRBV13 and TRBJ2-3; 14 bases align to TRBD2. The germline gives CDR1 PRHDT, CDR2 FYEKMQ (reference sequence). The CDR3 totals 16 residues. V lost 5 bases and J lost 6; bases outside the gene matches: 7. CDR3 region: CASSLRLAGGQDTQYF. In DNA, the CDR3 is TGTGCCAGCAGCCTCCGACTAGCGGGAGGGCAGGATACGCAGTATTTT. The full variable domain, with the rest looked up from reference TRBV13 and TRBJ2-3, is AAGVIQSPRHLIKEKRETATLKCYPIPRHDTVYWYQQGPGQDPQFLISFYEKMQSDKGSIPDRFSAQQFSDYHSELNMSSLELGDSALYFCASSLRLAGGQDTQYFGPGTRLTVL.

The CDR3 coding sequence is TGTGCCAGCAGTTACTCGACAAGCACCTCTGGAAACACCATATATTTT. It specifies CASSYSTSTSGNTIYF. The chain combines TRBV6-5 with TRBJ1-3, with D uncertain. This CDR3 has 16 residues. With 0 bases removed from V and 0 bases from J, the gap between germline ends came to 9 bases. The V gene's germline CDR1 is MNHEY and CDR2 SVGAGI.

This chain joins TRBV6-5 and TRBJ1-1, with D maybe TRBD1 (5 bases). The V gene lost 4 bases and the J gene lost 5 bases, with 11 bases spanning the gap. The germline CDR1 and CDR2 sequences are MNHEY and SVGAGI. This CDR3 contains 13 residues. CDR3 coding DNA: TGTGCCAGCAGTTCTGGGGGATTGACTGAAGCTTTCTTT. Protein: CASSSGGLTEAFF.

CDR3 sequence reads: CASSYSSGGGGYTF. CDR3 coding DNA: TGTGCCAGCAGTTACTCGTCCGGGGGCGGTGGCTACACCTTC. The chain employs TRBV6-6 and TRBJ1-2; D perhaps matches TRBD1 (6 bases). V lost 0 bases and J lost 7, with 12 bases in between. This CDR3 has 14 amino acids. Germline-derived CDR1 and CDR2 are MNHNY and SVGAGI (reference sequence).

This sequence joins TRBV6-1 and TRBJ2-4, with D hard to call. Looked up from germline, CDR1 is MNHNS and CDR2 is SASEGT. Trimming removed 1 base at V and 0 bases at J, with 7 bases between. There are 15 residues in the CDR3. The CDR3 nucleotides are TGTGCCAGCAGTGAAGGTGGGCTAGCCAAAAACATTCAGTACTTC. Residues: CASSEGGLAKNIQYF.

The chain couples TRBV2 to TRBJ2-1; TRBD1 might be the D (6 bases). Trimming stripped 7 bases from V and 2 bases from J, with 9 bases between. The CDR3 has 13 amino acids. Germline-derived CDR1 and CDR2 are SNHLY and FYNNEI. The CDR3 DNA sequence: TGTGCCAGCAACCGGGACACCTACAATGAGCAGTTCTTC. Protein: CASNRDTYNEQFF. The full variable domain, rest sourced from reference TRBV2 and TRBJ2-1, is EPEVTQTPSHQVTQMGQEVILRCVPISNHLYFYWYRQILGQKVEFLVSFYNNEISEKSEIFDDQFSVERPDGSNFTLKIRSTKLEDSAMYFCASNRDTYNEQFFGPGTRLTVL.

This chain joins TRBV19 and TRBJ2-7; TRBD2 aligns across 7 bases. The junction had 3 bases not matched to a gene; V was cut back by 4 bases and J by 3 bases. The germline CDR1 and CDR2 sequences are LNHDA and SQIVND (reference sequence). This CDR3 comprises 13 residues. The CDR3 reads CASSRDYRYEQYF. CDR3 nucleotide sequence: TGTGCCAGTAGTAGGGACTACCGCTACGAGCAGTACTTC.

The chain recombines TRBV7-3 with TRBJ1-6; tentative D call: TRBD1 (5 bases). Between the trimmed V and J ends, which lost 1 base and 10 bases, there was a span of 11 bases. CDR3 size: 14 residues. Germline V lookup: CDR1 SGHTA, CDR2 FQGTGA. In DNA form, the CDR3 reads TGTGCCAGCAGCTTAATGGCAGGGAAATCACCCCTCCACTTT. Its translation: CASSLMAGKSPLHF.

V gene TRBV19 combines with J gene TRBJ2-1; D gene uncertain. CDR3 size: 14 residues. The germline V and J ends were trimmed by 7 bases and 2 bases, with 12 bases remaining between them. From germline, CDR1 is LNHDA and CDR2 SQIVND (reference sequence). CDR3 in DNA: TGTGCCAGTATCTGGGCGCGCCCCTACAATGAGCAGTTCTTC. This gives the protein CASIWARPYNEQFF.

The chain combines TRBV5-5 with TRBJ1-2; D is undetermined. The CDR3 length is 12 residues. Germline V lookup: CDR1 SGHKS, CDR2 YYEKEE (reference sequence). Trimming took 0 bases from V and 5 from J, leaving 5 bases between them. CDR3 in DNA: TGTGCCAGCAGCTTGGCAGCGTATGGCTACACCTTC. It encodes CASSLAAYGYTF.

This chain links TRBV2 with TRBJ2-2; a weak D match, TRBD2 (5 bases). The CDR3 spans 13 residues. Per the germline V gene, CDR1 is SNHLY and CDR2 is FYNNEI. V lost 7 bases and J 10 bases, leaving 16 bases between the germline ends. CDR3 sequence reads: CASTRTEGLELFF. In nucleotides, the CDR3 is TGTGCCAGCACCCGAACCGAAGGACTGGAGCTGTTTTTT. Variable domain in full (rest from reference TRBV2 and TRBJ2-2): EPEVTQTPSHQVTQMGQEVILRCVPISNHLYFYWYRQILGQKVEFLVSFYNNEISEKSEIFDDQFSVERPDGSNFTLKIRSTKLEDSAMYFCASTRTEGLELFFGEGSRLTVL.

The chain uses TRBV28 and TRBJ2-5; D perhaps matches TRBD2 (5 bases). CDR3 length: 14 residues. The germline V and J ends were trimmed by 4 bases and 2 bases, with 11 bases remaining between them. Germline assignment: CDR1 MDHEN and CDR2 SYDVKM. The DNA of the CDR3 is TGTGCCAGCAGTTACGCGGGCGGACAAGAGACCCAGTACTTC. Translating it yields CASSYAGGQETQYF. Full variable domain (outside the CDR3, taken from reference TRBV28 and TRBJ2-5): DVKVTQSSRYLVKRTGEKVFLECVQDMDHENMFWYRQDPGLGLRLIYFSYDVKMKEKGDIPEGYSVSREKKERFSLILESASTNQTSMYLCASSYAGGQETQYFGPGTRLLVL.

This chain connects TRBV4-3 to TRBJ2-7; 8 bases are shared with TRBD1. The CDR3 totals 17 residues. With V trimmed by 1 base and J by 5 bases, 13 bases remained unmatched. Per the germline V gene, CDR1 is LGHNA and CDR2 is YSLEER. In DNA form, the CDR3 reads TGCGCCAGCAGCCAAGGCGGGCCCGGACAGGGACTGGACGAGCAGTACTTC. It translates to CASSQGGPGQGLDEQYF.

V is TRBV7-3 and J is TRBJ2-1, with TRBD2 as a possible D gene (6 bases). Germline CDR1 SGHTA, CDR2 FQGTGA. Trimming shortened V by 0 bases and J by 8 bases, and 11 bases separated the two germline ends. This CDR3 has 14 residues. This chain's CDR3 is CASSLTGGEYEQFF. The CDR3 DNA is TGTGCCAGCAGCTTAACGGGCGGGGAGTATGAGCAGTTCTTC.

J is TRBJ1-1 and V is TRBV29-1, with D uncertain. The V gene's germline CDR1 is SQVTM and CDR2 ANQGSEA. The V gene lost 5 bases and the J gene lost 5 bases, with 9 bases spanning the gap. The CDR3 totals 11 residues. CDR3 residues: CSVWTGTEAFF. Here the CDR3 DNA reads TGCAGCGTTTGGACGGGGACTGAAGCTTTCTTT. The full variable domain, its missing parts supplied by reference TRBV29-1 and TRBJ1-1, is SAVISQKPSRDICQRGTSLTIQCQVDSQVTMMFWYRQQPGQSLTLIATANQGSEATYESGFVIDKFPISRPNLTFSTLTVSNMSPEDSSIYLCSVWTGTEAFFGQGTRLTVV.

The chain employs TRBV7-2 and TRBJ2-5; D is unclear. The CDR3 runs 14 residues. V dropped 3 bases and J dropped 4 bases, with 12 bases sitting between them. The germline CDR1 and CDR2 sequences are SGHTA and FQGNSA. The CDR3 DNA follows: TGTGCCAGCAGCTTCCTTCCTCCCCCAGAGACCCAGTACTTC. Amino acid sequence: CASSFLPPPETQYF.

This clone was recorded only once. This sequence joins TRBV2 and TRBJ2-1, with 11 bases fitting TRBD1. The length of the CDR3 is 12 residues. Germline values: CDR1 SNHLY, CDR2 FYNNEI. The chain's CDR3 is CAGDRGNNEQFF. The DNA for the CDR3 is TGTGCAGGGGACAGGGGGAACAATGAGCAGTTCTTC. Full variable domain (missing parts from reference TRBV2 and TRBJ2-1): EPEVTQTPSHQVTQMGQEVILRCVPISNHLYFYWYRQILGQKVEFLVSFYNNEISEKSEIFDDQFSVERPDGSNFTLKIRSTKLEDSAMYFCAGDRGNNEQFFGPGTRLTVL.

The chain recombines TRBV21-1 with TRBJ2-5; the table's D call, TRBD2, was not checked against the DNA. TRBV21-1 is shown as a pseudogene. The CDR3 consists of 14 residues. The CDR3 region has the DNA TGTGCCAGCTGGGGATTCCGGGCGGGGGAGACCCAGTACTTC. Encoded protein: CASWGFRAGETQYF.

V usage is TRBV27 and J usage is TRBJ2-7, with 11 bases identical to TRBD1. Germline CDR1 reads MNHEY; CDR2 reads SMNVEV (reference sequence). CDR3 length equals 15 residues. V trimming: 6 bases; J trimming: 5 bases; junction bases outside the gene matches: 9. The CDR3 DNA reads as TGTGCCAGCAGGCAGGACAGGGGGCCCCCGAACGAGCAGTACTTC. It codes for CASRQDRGPPNEQYF.

The V and J genes are TRBV4-1 and TRBJ2-2; D may be TRBD2 (5 bases). Germline CDR1 reads MGHRA; CDR2 reads YSYEKL. With 6 bases removed from V and 7 bases from J, the gap between germline ends came to 6 bases. The CDR3 consists of 11 residues. CDR3 in DNA: TGCGCCAGCAGACGGGACGGGGAGCTGTTTTTT. This sequence encodes CASRRDGELFF.

The rearrangement joins TRBV6-1 to TRBJ1-5; no firm D call. There are 14 residues in the CDR3. V lost 2 bases to trimming and J lost 6 bases, with 11 bases between them. In germline, CDR1 is MNHNS, CDR2 SASEGT. The CDR3 DNA reads TGTGCCAGCAGTGAATTCCCTGGCCGTCAGCCCCAGCATTTT. Amino acid sequence: CASSEFPGRQPQHF.

This chain joins TRBV7-2 and TRBJ2-5; 15 bases are a match to TRBD2. This CDR3 contains 15 residues. Germline assignment: CDR1 SGHTA and CDR2 FQGNSA. With V trimmed by 6 bases and J by 2 bases, 1 base remained unmatched. This CDR3 is CASRGTSGRQETQYF. The CDR3 DNA sequence: TGTGCCAGCAGAGGGACTAGCGGGAGGCAAGAGACCCAGTACTTC.

The CDR3: CASSIESRGLSGNTIYF. The CDR3 DNA reads TGTGCCAGTAGTATAGAATCCAGGGGGCTCTCTGGAAACACCATATATTTT. V and J are TRBV19 and TRBJ1-3, with 8 bases fitting TRBD1. Germline V gene sequence: CDR1 LNHDA, CDR2 SQIVND (reference sequence). This CDR3 spans 17 amino acids. J gave up 0 bases and V 0 bases, and 4 bases lay outside the gene matches.

V usage is TRBV12-3 or TRBV12-4 and J usage is TRBJ2-7; perhaps TRBD2 as D (6 bases). Trimming shortened V by 10 bases and J by 5 bases, and 18 bases separated the two germline ends. The length of the CDR3 is 13 residues. This chain's CDR3 is CATTRDPGDEQYF. The DNA for the CDR3 is TGTGCCACCACACGGGACCCGGGGGACGAGCAGTACTTC.